This is a list of T cell receptor beta chains from one sample in a study of shared clonotypes between healthy human individuals. The repertoire was sequenced with immunoSEQ multiplex PCR; TCRdb's copy has only in-frame clones and lacks some. The sample includes more than 400,000 clones, 90% to 96% of them seen just once. Input material: naive CD4+ T cells sorted from blood. The receptors here all came from a woman aged 25 to 45 in good health. The CDR3 runs from the conserved cysteine through the conserved F or W. D genes are given only for firm matches. Size values are once, few and many counts, or a class for expanded clones, and some rows have none.

d_call clone_size j_call v_call cdr3_aa cdr3_nt
- - TRBJ1-6 TRBV13 CASSSGSPLHF TGTGCCAGCAGTTCCGGTTCACCCCTCCACTTT
TRBD2 - TRBJ2-1 TRBV10-3 CAIRGVLAGDYNEQFF TGTGCCATCAGGGGAGTACTAGCGGGAGACTACAATGAGCAGTTCTTC
- - TRBJ2-2 TRBV7-2 CASRDSEGPGELFF TGTGCCAGCAGGGACTCTGAAGGGCCCGGGGAGCTGTTTTTT
TRBD1 - TRBJ1-1 TRBV6-1 CASRGQGWTEAFF TGTGCCAGCAGGGGACAGGGGTGGACTGAAGCTTTCTTT
- once TRBJ1-4 TRBV28 CASSPIREPTNEKLFF TGTGCCAGCAGCCCGATCCGGGAGCCAACTAATGAAAAACTGTTTTTT
- once TRBJ1-3 TRBV6-1 CASRVRESGNTIYF TGTGCCAGCCGTGTCCGGGAGTCCGGAAACACCATATATTTT
TRBD1 once TRBJ1-6 TRBV10-3 CATGTGGIAGNSPLHF TGTGCCACAGGGACAGGGGGCATCGCCGGTAATTCACCCCTCCACTTT
- - TRBJ1-3 TRBV2 CASTLSRGNTIYF TGTGCCAGCACCTTAAGTAGGGGAAACACCATATATTTT
- - TRBJ1-1 TRBV6-5 CASSLGRPMNTEAFF TGTGCCAGCAGCCTTGGAAGACCCATGAACACTGAAGCTTTCTTT
- once TRBJ1-4 TRBV7-9 CASSFPGHTTNEKLFF TGTGCCAGCAGCTTCCCGGGACATACAACTAATGAAAAACTGTTTTTT
- - TRBJ2-3 TRBV5-1 CASSLEFLDTQYF TGCGCCAGCAGCTTGGAGTTTTTGGATACGCAGTATTTT
- - TRBJ1-1 TRBV7-2 CASSLEQRIKNTEAFF TGTGCCAGCAGCTTAGAACAGAGGATTAAGAACACTGAAGCTTTCTTT
- - TRBJ1-2 TRBV15 CATSRDPYFQGYTF TGTGCCACCAGCAGAGATCCCTACTTTCAGGGCTACACCTTC
- - TRBJ1-2 TRBV7-2 CASSRLVGTRGYTF TGTGCCAGCAGCCGTCTTGTGGGGACAAGGGGCTACACCTTC
- - TRBJ1-2 TRBV11-2 CASSLEGASYGYTF TGTGCCAGCAGCTTAGAGGGGGCCTCATATGGCTACACCTTC
TRBD1 - TRBJ1-2 TRBV10-1 CASSPDRGGNYGYTF TGCGCCAGCAGTCCTGACAGGGGAGGAAACTATGGCTACACCTTC